The sequence of this T cell receptor (beta chain) was determined in a study of cytomegalovirus exposure and HLA in healthy donors. The PCR ran on 60 Vbeta and 13 Jbeta primers. Sequenced by immunoSEQ multiplex PCR; TCRdb stores in-frame clones only, minus some. The data show about 90,000 clones, about nine tenths seen once. Study-wide findings and caveats: Most TCR beta V segments were productive about 87% or about 30% of the time in an earlier analysis. With DRB1 most and HLA-C fewest, TCR association rates differed between HLA loci in a later analysis.

To note about this clone: Its antigen is currently unknown.

Source material: PBMCs. This receptor was identified in a man between 18 and 29 years old in good health and CMV-seronegative.

The CDR3 nucleotides are TGTGCCAGCAGCCAAGGGGGCATCCAAGAGACCCAGTACTTC. Encoded protein: CASSQGGIQETQYF. This chain connects TRBV4-2 to TRBJ2-5, with D perhaps TRBD1 (5 bases). The V gene lost 1 base and the J gene lost 1 base, with 7 bases spanning the gap. Germline lookup yields CDR1 LGHNA and CDR2 YNFKEQ. The CDR3 has 14 residues.